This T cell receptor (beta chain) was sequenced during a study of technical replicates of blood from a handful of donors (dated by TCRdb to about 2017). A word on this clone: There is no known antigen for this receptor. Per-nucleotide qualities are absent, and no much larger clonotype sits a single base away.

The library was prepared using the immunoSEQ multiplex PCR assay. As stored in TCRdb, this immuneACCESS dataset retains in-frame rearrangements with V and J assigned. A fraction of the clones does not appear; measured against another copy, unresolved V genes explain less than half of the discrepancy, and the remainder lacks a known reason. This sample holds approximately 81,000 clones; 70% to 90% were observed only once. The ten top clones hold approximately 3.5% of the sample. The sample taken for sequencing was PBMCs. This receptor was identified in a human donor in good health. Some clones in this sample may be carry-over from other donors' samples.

The CDR3 reads as follows: CASSPSRGAQSYEQYF. The sequenced DNA is TGTGCCAGCAGCCCAAGCCGGGGGGCTCAGTCCTACGAGCAGTACTTC. The chain was built from TRBV7-9 and TRBJ2-7; a tentative D call is TRBD2 (7 bases match). From the germline V gene (reference sequence), CDR1 is SEHNR and CDR2 is FQNEAQ. Including cysteine and phenylalanine, the CDR3 has 16 amino acids. Just the 48-base CDR3 DNA is kept, in frame starting at base 1. V was cut back by 5 bases and J by 1 base, leaving a gap of 18 bases between them. The full variable domain, with segments outside the CDR3 supplied by the reference TRBV7-9 and TRBJ2-7 proteins, appears as DTGVSQNPRHKITKRGQNVTFRCDPISEHNRLYWYRQTLGQGPEFLTYFQNEAQLEKSRLLSDRFSAERPKGSFSTLEIQRTEQGDSAMYLCASSPSRGAQSYEQYFGPGTRLTVT.